Reported below is one TCR beta chain. TCRdb's copy holds only in-frame clones and misses some; the assay was immunoSEQ multiplex PCR. Of about 280,000 clones listed, 70% to 90% were seen once; the top ten hold 4.1%. The source of the sample is a study of blood T cell repertoires in COVID-19. Participants came from under 30 US areas, aged roughly 18 to 95 years. Categorization into cohorts depended on clinical history that participants reported. This receptor was taken from a woman aged 25-40 years with acute COVID-19. The sequenced sample consisted of PBMCs or T cells enriched from blood (not recorded which).

Here the CDR3 reads CASSPPLFKTSGIGNEQFF. The DNA for the CDR3 is TGTGCCAGCTCACCACCACTGTTTAAGACTAGCGGGATTGGCAATGAGCAGTTCTTC. The chain is built from TRBV18 and TRBJ2-1; 11 bases are a match to TRBD2. CDR1 and CDR2 (germline): KGHSH, LQKENI. Trimming took 0 bases from V and 6 from J; bases not matched to a gene: 13. The CDR3 has 19 amino acids.